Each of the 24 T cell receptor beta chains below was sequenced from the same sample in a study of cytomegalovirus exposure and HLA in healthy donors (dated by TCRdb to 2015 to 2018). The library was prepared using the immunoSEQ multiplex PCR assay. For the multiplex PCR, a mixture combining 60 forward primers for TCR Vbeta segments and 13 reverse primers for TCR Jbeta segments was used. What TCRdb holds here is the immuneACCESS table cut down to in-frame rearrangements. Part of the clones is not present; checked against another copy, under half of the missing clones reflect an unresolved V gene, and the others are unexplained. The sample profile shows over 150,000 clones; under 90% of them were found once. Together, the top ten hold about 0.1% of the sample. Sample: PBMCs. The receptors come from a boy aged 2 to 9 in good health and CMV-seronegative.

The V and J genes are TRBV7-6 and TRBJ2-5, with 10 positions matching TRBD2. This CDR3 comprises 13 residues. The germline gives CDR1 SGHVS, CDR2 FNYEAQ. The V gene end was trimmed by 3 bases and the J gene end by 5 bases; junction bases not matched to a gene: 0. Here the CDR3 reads CASSLTSGETQYF. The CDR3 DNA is TGTGCCAGCAGCTTGACTAGCGGGGAGACCCAGTACTTC.

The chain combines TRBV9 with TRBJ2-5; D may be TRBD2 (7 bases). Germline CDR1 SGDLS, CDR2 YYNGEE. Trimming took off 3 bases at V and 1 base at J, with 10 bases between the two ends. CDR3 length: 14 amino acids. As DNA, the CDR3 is TGTGCCAGCAGCGGCGGGGGCCCCCAAGAGACCCAGTACTTC. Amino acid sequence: CASSGGGPQETQYF.

CDR3 amino acids: CASSPRGRGNTEAFF. The CDR3 DNA reads as TGTGCCAGCAGCCCCCGCGGGAGGGGAAACACTGAAGCTTTCTTT. The gene calls are TRBV5-4 and TRBJ1-1; weak D call: TRBD1 (5 bases). The V gene's germline CDR1 is SGHNT and CDR2 YYREEE (reference sequence). Between the trimmed V and J ends, which lost 4 bases and 2 bases, there was a span of 15 bases. The CDR3 sequence is 15 residues long. Full variable domain (missing parts from reference TRBV5-4 and TRBJ1-1): ETGVTQSPTHLIKTRGQQVTLRCSSQSGHNTVSWYQQALGQGPQFIFQYYREEENGRGNFPPRFSGLQFPNYSSELNVNALELDDSALYLCASSPRGRGNTEAFFGQGTRLTVV.

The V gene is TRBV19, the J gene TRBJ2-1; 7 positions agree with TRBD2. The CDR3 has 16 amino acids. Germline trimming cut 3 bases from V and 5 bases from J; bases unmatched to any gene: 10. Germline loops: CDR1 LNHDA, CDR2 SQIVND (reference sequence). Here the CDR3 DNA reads TGTGCCAGTAGTATGCTACGGGCGGGGGAGAACAATGAGCAGTTCTTC. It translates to CASSMLRAGENNEQFF.

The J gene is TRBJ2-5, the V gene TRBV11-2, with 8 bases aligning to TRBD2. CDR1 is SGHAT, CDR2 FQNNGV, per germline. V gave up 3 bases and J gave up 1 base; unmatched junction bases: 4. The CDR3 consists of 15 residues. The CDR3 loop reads CASSFGGGLQETQYF. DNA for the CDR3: TGTGCCAGCAGCTTCGGGGGGGGCCTCCAAGAGACCCAGTACTTC.

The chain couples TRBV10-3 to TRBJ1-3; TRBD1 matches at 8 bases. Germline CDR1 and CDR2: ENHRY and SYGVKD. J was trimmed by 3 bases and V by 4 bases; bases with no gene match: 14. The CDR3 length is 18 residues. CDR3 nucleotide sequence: TGTGCCATCAGTGTGGGGACAGGCCAGGAGGAACTTGGAAACACCATATATTTT. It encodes CAISVGTGQEELGNTIYF.

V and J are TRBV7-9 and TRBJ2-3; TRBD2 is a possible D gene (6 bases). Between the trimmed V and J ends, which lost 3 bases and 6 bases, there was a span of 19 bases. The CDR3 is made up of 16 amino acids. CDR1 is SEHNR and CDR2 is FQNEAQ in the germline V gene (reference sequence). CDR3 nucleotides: TGTGCCAGCAGCTTTGTGGGGATTCTTGGGGGGGATACGCAGTATTTT. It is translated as CASSFVGILGGDTQYF.

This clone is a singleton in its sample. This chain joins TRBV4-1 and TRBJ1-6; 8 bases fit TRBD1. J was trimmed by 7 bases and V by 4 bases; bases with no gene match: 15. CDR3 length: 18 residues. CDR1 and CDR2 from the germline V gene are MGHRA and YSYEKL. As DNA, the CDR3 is TGCGCCAGCAGCCCCGGACAGGGCCTCTACCCTCTCAATTCACCCCTCCACTTT. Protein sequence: CASSPGQGLYPLNSPLHF.

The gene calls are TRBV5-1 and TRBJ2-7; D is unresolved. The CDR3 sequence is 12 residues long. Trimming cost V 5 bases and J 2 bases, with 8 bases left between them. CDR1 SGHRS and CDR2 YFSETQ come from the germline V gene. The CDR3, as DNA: TGCGCCAGCAGAAGACACCCCTACGAGCAGTACTTC. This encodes CASRRHPYEQYF.

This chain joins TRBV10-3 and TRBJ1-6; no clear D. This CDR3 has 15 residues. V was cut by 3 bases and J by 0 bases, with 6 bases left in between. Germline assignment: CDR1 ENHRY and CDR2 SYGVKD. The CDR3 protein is CAISDVPSYNSPLHF. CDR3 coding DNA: TGTGCCATCAGTGACGTTCCCTCCTATAATTCACCCCTCCACTTT.

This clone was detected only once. DNA of the CDR3: TGTGCCAGCTCACCTCAGGAATCAGCAACTAATGAAAAACTGTTTTTT. Its translation: CASSPQESATNEKLFF. The genes are TRBV18 and TRBJ1-4; D not resolved. The CDR3 extends over 16 amino acids. Trimming pared 3 bases from V and 0 bases from J, leaving 11 bases between. CDR1 is KGHSH, CDR2 LQKENI, per germline.

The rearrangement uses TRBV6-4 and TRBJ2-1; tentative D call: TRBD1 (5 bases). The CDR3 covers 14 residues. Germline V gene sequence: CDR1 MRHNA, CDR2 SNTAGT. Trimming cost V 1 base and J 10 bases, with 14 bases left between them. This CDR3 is CASSDFDSRGEQFF. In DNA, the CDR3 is TGTGCCAGCAGTGACTTTGACAGTCGCGGCGAGCAGTTCTTC.

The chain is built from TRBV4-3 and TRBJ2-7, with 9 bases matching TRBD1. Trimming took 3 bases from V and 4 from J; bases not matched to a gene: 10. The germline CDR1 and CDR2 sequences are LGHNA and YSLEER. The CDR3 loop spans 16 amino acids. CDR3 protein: CASSQLTGTGFYEQYF. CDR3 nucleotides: TGCGCCAGCAGCCAGTTAACCGGGACAGGGTTTTACGAGCAGTACTTC.

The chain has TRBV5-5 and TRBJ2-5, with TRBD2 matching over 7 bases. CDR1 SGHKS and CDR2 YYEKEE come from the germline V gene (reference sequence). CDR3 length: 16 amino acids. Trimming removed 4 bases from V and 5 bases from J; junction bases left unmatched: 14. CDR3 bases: TGTGCCAGCAGCCCTCGCGGGGGAACCGGCGTTGAGACCCAGTACTTC. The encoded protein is CASSPRGGTGVETQYF.

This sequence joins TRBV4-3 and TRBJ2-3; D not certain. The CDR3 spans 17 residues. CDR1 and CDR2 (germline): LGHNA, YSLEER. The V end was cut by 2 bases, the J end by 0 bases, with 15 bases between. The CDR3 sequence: CASSQRSQSKSTDTQYF. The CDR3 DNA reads TGCGCCAGCAGCCAACGTAGCCAGTCGAAAAGCACAGATACGCAGTATTTT.

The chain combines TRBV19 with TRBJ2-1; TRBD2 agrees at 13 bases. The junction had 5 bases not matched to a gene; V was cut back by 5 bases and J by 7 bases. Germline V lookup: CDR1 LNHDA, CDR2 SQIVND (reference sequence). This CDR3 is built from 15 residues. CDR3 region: CASSRLGLAGNEQFF. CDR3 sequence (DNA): TGTGCCAGTAGTCGACTGGGACTAGCGGGGAATGAGCAGTTCTTC. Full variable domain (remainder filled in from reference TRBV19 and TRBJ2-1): DGGITQSPKYLFRKEGQNVTLSCEQNLNHDAMYWYRQDPGQGLRLIYYSQIVNDFQKGDIAEGYSVSREKKESFPLTVTSAQKNPTAFYLCASSRLGLAGNEQFFGPGTRLTVL.

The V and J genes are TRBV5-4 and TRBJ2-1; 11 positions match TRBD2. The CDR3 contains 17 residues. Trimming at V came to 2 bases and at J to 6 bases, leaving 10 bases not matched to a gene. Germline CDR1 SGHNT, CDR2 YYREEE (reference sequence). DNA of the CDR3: TGTGCCAGCAGCTTAACGGGACTAGCGGATAACCGCAATGAGCAGTTCTTC. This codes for CASSLTGLADNRNEQFF. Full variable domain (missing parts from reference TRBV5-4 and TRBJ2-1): ETGVTQSPTHLIKTRGQQVTLRCSSQSGHNTVSWYQQALGQGPQFIFQYYREEENGRGNFPPRFSGLQFPNYSSELNVNALELDDSALYLCASSLTGLADNRNEQFFGPGTRLTVL.

The CDR3 nucleotides read TGTGCCTGCACGCCCGGACTCCAAAGCAACGAGCAGTACTTC. As protein: CACTPGLQSNEQYF. The rearrangement links TRBV7-2 to TRBJ2-7; a possible D gene is TRBD2 (5 bases). This CDR3 comprises 14 residues. CDR1 is SGHTA, CDR2 FQGNSA, per germline. V was clipped by 11 bases and J by 5 bases, with 22 bases between them.

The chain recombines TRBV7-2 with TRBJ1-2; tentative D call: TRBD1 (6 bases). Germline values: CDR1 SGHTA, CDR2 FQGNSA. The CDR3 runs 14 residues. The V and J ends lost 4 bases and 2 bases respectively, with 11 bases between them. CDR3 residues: CASSYSRGNYGYTF. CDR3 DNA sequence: TGTGCCAGCAGCTACTCCAGGGGAAACTATGGCTACACCTTC.

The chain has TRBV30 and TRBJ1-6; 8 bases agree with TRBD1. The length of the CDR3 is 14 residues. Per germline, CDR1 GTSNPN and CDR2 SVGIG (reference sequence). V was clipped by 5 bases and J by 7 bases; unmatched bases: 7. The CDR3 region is CAWSQGARNSPLHF. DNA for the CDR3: TGTGCCTGGTCCCAGGGGGCGCGAAATTCACCCCTCCACTTT. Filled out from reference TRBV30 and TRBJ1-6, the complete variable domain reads SQTIHQWPATLVQPVGSPLSLECTVEGTSNPNLYWYRQAAGRGLQLLFYSVGIGQISSEVPQNLSASRPQDRQFILSSKKLLLSDSGFYLCAWSQGARNSPLHFGNGTRLTVT.

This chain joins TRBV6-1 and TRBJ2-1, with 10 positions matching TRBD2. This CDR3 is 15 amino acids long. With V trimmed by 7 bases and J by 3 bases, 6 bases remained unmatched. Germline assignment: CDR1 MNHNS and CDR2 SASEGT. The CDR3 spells CASTPGTSDYNEQFF. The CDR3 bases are TGTGCCAGCACCCCCGGGACTAGCGACTACAATGAGCAGTTCTTC.

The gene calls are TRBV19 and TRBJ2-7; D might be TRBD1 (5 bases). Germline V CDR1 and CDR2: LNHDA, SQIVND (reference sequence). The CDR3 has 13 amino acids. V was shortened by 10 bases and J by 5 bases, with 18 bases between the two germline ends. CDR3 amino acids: CATKAAGKDEQYF. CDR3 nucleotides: TGTGCCACCAAGGCGGCAGGGAAAGACGAGCAGTACTTC.

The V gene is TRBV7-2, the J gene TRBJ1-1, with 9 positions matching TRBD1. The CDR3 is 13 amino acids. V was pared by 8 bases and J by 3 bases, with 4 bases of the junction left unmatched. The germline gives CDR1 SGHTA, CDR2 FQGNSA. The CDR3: CASGNRGHTEAFF. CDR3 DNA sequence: TGTGCCAGCGGAAACAGGGGGCACACTGAAGCTTTCTTT.

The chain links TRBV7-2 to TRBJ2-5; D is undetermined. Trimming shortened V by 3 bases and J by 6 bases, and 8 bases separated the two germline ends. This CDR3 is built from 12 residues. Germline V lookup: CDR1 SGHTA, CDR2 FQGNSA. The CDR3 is CASSFRVKTQYF. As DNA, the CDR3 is TGTGCCAGCAGCTTTCGAGTAAAGACCCAGTACTTC.